The rows below give T cell receptor beta chains drawn from one sample of a study of blood T cell repertoires in COVID-19. TCRdb's table, derived via immunoSEQ multiplex PCR, lists solely in-frame clones and lacks some. The sample contains approximately 200,000 clones, about 81% of which appear only once. Sequenced sample: peripheral blood. The receptors were sampled from a woman aged 80 or over with COVID-19, enrolled during active disease. The CDR3 runs from the conserved cysteine through the conserved F or W.

cdr3_aa j_call v_call
CASSSETGGENETQYF TRBJ2-5 TRBV28
CSVEGQVNTGELFF TRBJ2-2 TRBV29-1
CASSPTIWDFTSYNEQFF TRBJ2-1 TRBV3-1/TRBV3-2
CASSLRGSYTEAFF TRBJ1-1 TRBV5-1
CASSLATQDYQETQYF TRBJ2-5 TRBV7-2
CASLEEQGINEQYF TRBJ2-7 TRBV6-6
CAISEGDIQIYGYTF TRBJ1-2 TRBV10-3
CASRGTGPNTGELFF TRBJ2-2 TRBV6-5
CASSFPGTTSSYNEQFF TRBJ2-1 TRBV5-4
CATSGQGGDAQYF TRBJ2-7 TRBV24-1
CASSQDWLAGGSGGNEQFF TRBJ2-1 TRBV4-3
CARPTGTSGGTYEQYF TRBJ2-7 TRBV3-1/TRBV3-2
CASSPRLSGNTGELFF TRBJ2-2 TRBV9
CASSTRLAGDTQYF TRBJ2-3 TRBV6-5
CASADRTNQPQHF TRBJ1-5 TRBV6-5
CASSRGTGTYNEQFF TRBJ2-1 TRBV7-7
CATHSGIPGGELFF TRBJ2-2 TRBV24-1
CASRPGTVNTEAFF TRBJ1-1 TRBV7-9
CASSLDRADTQYF TRBJ2-3 TRBV7-2
CASSLKGARTDTQYF TRBJ2-3 TRBV5-4
CASSYSGRAYNEQFF TRBJ2-1 TRBV5-4
CASSVSGMRSDTQYF TRBJ2-3 TRBV7-2
CATSGPPSYNEQFF TRBJ2-1 TRBV24-1
CASSSGLAYEQYF TRBJ2-7 TRBV5-6
CASSSTPIQYF NA TRBV11-2
CASRKGEGGYTF TRBJ1-2 TRBV25-1
CASSSDRGYGYTF TRBJ1-2 TRBV7-9
CASSPSMRNEKLFF TRBJ1-4 TRBV2
CASKPTGYEQYF TRBJ2-7 TRBV2
CASSQLGDSVRRQYF TRBJ2-7 TRBV23-1
CASGSIRDRETGANVLTF TRBJ2-6 TRBV12-5
CATSALSGRAGVYEQFF TRBJ2-1 TRBV24-1
CASSLATPHPYEQYF TRBJ2-7 TRBV5-1
CASSLTGWGYGYTF TRBJ1-2 TRBV27
CASSSAREQYF TRBJ2-7 TRBV6-5
CASSRTEGNTIYF TRBJ1-3 TRBV6-5
CAIASGSFYEQYF TRBJ2-7 TRBV10-3
CASGTSGRSSREQYF TRBJ2-7 TRBV19
CASSSAGRTEAFF TRBJ1-1 TRBV5-4
CASSHPVESNTEAFF TRBJ1-1 TRBV4-1
CASSKPRSSYNEQFF TRBJ2-1 TRBV5-8